Listed below are T cell receptor beta chains from one sample, sequenced in a study of blood T cell repertoires in COVID-19. Assay: immunoSEQ multiplex PCR; the TCRdb copy retains only in-frame clones and omits some. The table lists 100,000 or so clones, about 81% of them singletons. Sequenced sample: peripheral blood. The receptors stem from a human donor in a cohort sampled during active COVID-19. Both conserved end residues are part of each CDR3. Each record gives: J gene, V gene, clone size, D gene, CDR3 protein, CDR3 DNA. A D gene is named only where the DNA matches it firmly. Size is omitted from some rows. Given values are once, few, many or a class for expanded clones.

TRBJ1-5,TRBV2,-,-,CASSLDLEPQHF,TGTGCCAGCAGTCTAGATCTTGAGCCCCAGCATTTT
TRBJ2-1,TRBV5-1,-,-,CASSLAGSYNEQFF,TGCGCCAGCAGCTTGGCCGGGAGTTACAATGAGCAGTTCTTC
TRBJ2-7,TRBV20-1,few,TRBD1,CSASRTGGRYEQYF,TGCAGTGCCAGTAGGACAGGGGGTCGCTACGAGCAGTACTTC
TRBJ2-1,TRBV7-2,-,-,CASSLVVPGRDEQFF,TGTGCCAGCAGCTTAGTAGTCCCAGGGCGCGATGAGCAGTTCTTC
TRBJ2-4,TRBV3-1/TRBV3-2,-,TRBD2,CASSLGGTKNIQYF,TGTGCCAGCAGCCTCGGGGGGACCAAAAACATTCAGTACTTC
TRBJ1-1,TRBV7-8,-,TRBD1,CASSPRDRMNTEAFF,TGTGCCAGCAGCCCTCGGGACAGGATGAACACTGAAGCTTTCTTT
TRBJ1-6,TRBV7-3,-,-,CASSSQGSSYNSPLHF,TGTGCCAGCAGCTCCCAGGGGAGCTCCTATAATTCACCCCTCCACTTT
TRBJ2-1,TRBV29-1,-,TRBD1,CSVESDRGQEQFF,TGCAGCGTTGAAAGTGACAGGGGTCAGGAGCAGTTCTTC
TRBJ1-1,TRBV18,-,TRBD1,CASSRGTGANTEAFF,TGTGCCAGCTCACGCGGGACAGGGGCGAACACTGAAGCTTTCTTT
TRBJ2-1,TRBV20-1,few,-,CSASTAGLYNEQFF,TGCAGTGCTAGTACAGCGGGCCTTTACAATGAGCAGTTCTTC
TRBJ1-2,TRBV11-2,once,-,CASSFVESYDGGYTF,TGTGCCAGCAGCTTTGTAGAGTCCTATGATGGTGGCTACACCTTC
TRBJ1-1,TRBV3-1/TRBV3-2,few,TRBD1,CASSIDRVRLNTEAFF,TGTGCCAGCAGCATAGACAGGGTTCGACTGAACACTGAAGCTTTCTTT
TRBJ1-6,TRBV5-1,-,TRBD1,CASSFARGNSPLHF,TGCGCCAGCAGCTTTGCCAGGGGGAATTCACCCCTCCACTTT
TRBJ1-3,TRBV18,-,TRBD1,CASSPRTGDGNTIYF,TGTGCCAGCTCACCCCGGACAGGGGATGGAAACACCATATATTTT
TRBJ1-5,TRBV7-8,few,-,CASSERGTISSQHF,TGTGCCAGCAGCGAGCGGGGCACTATTTCGTCCCAGCATTTT
TRBJ1-1,TRBV29-1,-,TRBD1,CSVRTQGGAFF,TGCAGCGTACGAACACAGGGGGGTGCTTTCTTT
TRBJ2-1,TRBV6-2/TRBV6-3,-,TRBD1,CASSLWGTGNYNEQFF,TGTGCCAGCAGTCTCTGGGGGACAGGAAACTACAATGAGCAGTTCTTC